These 17 T cell receptor beta chains came from one sample sequenced in a study of early stage breast cancer tumors. Profiled with immunoSEQ multiplex PCR; TCRdb holds only in-frame clones, not every one. Altogether about 14,000 clones are present, around three quarters being singletons, with the ten largest covering approximately 7.6%. Sequencing was done on a sample of normal breast tissue next to the tumor. Receptors originate from a person aged 50-59 years with breast cancer.

The chain has TRBV2 and TRBJ2-2; D is undetermined. The CDR3 runs to 12 residues. V was clipped by 6 bases and J by 8 bases, with 10 bases between them. Germline CDR1 SNHLY, CDR2 FYNNEI. The CDR3 sequence is CASREMAGELFF. DNA for the CDR3: TGTGCCAGCAGGGAAATGGCTGGGGAGCTGTTTTTT. Based on the CDR3 plus reference TRBV2 and TRBJ2-2, the full variable domain is EPEVTQTPSHQVTQMGQEVILRCVPISNHLYFYWYRQILGQKVEFLVSFYNNEISEKSEIFDDQFSVERPDGSNFTLKIRSTKLEDSAMYFCASREMAGELFFGEGSRLTVL.

The chain joins TRBV6-1 to TRBJ2-2; D possibly uses TRBD1 or TRBD2 (6 bases each). V lost 4 bases, J lost 6 bases, and 12 bases lay in between. CDR1 is MNHNS, CDR2 SASEGT, per germline. The CDR3 contains 14 residues. The CDR3 DNA reads TGTGCCAGCAGTGTGGAGGAGGGGGCCGGGGAGCTGTTTTTT. It specifies CASSVEEGAGELFF.

V and J are TRBV5-4 and TRBJ2-3, with a tentative D call TRBD2 (5 bases). This CDR3 contains 15 residues. The germline V gene encodes CDR1 SGHNT and CDR2 YYREEE (reference sequence). V dropped 4 bases and J dropped 6 bases, with 18 bases sitting between them. The CDR3 coding sequence is TGTGCCAGCAGCCTTACTAGTGGCATTCGCGATACGCAGTATTTT. This sequence encodes CASSLTSGIRDTQYF.

This CDR3 is CASSVGGDYSYEQYF. The CDR3 DNA reads TGTGCCAGCAGCGTAGGCGGGGATTACTCCTACGAGCAGTACTTC. The rearrangement uses TRBV9 and TRBJ2-7, with D possibly being TRBD2 (6 bases). The V gene lost 0 bases and the J gene lost 0 bases, with 10 bases spanning the gap. The CDR3 is 15 amino acids. Germline CDR1 is SGDLS and CDR2 is YYNGEE.

The chain is built from TRBV10-1 and TRBJ1-1, with 8 bases matching TRBD1. The CDR3 spans 17 residues. The germline V gene has CDR1 WNHNN and CDR2 SYGVQD (reference sequence). The ends lost 0 bases at V and 1 base at J; junction bases unmatched: 7. CDR3 residues: CASSESRQGLGNTEAFF. The DNA of the CDR3 is TGCGCCAGCAGTGAGTCTCGACAGGGGCTCGGGAACACTGAAGCTTTCTTT.

This chain connects TRBV4-2 to TRBJ1-1; D gene uncertain. Trimming removed 1 base from V and 0 bases from J, with 15 bases in between. This CDR3 comprises 17 residues. Germline V gene sequence: CDR1 LGHNA, CDR2 YNFKEQ. CDR3 nucleotides: TGTGCCAGCAGCCAAGGCACGTTCGGGCCGGTGAACACTGAAGCTTTCTTT. This encodes CASSQGTFGPVNTEAFF.

The chain links TRBV5-1 to TRBJ2-5; 11 nucleotides agree with TRBD2. The CDR3 is 14 residues long. The V gene end was trimmed by 3 bases and the J gene end by 4 bases; junction bases not matched to a gene: 2. The germline V gene has CDR1 SGHRS and CDR2 YFSETQ. The CDR3 DNA sequence: TGCGCCAGCAGCTCCGGGACTAGCGGAGAGACCCAGTACTTC. It codes for CASSSGTSGETQYF.

In DNA, the CDR3 is TGTGCCAGCAGCCAGACAGGGGGCTCTGAAAAACTGTTTTTT. Protein product: CASSQTGGSEKLFF. The chain links TRBV5-6 to TRBJ1-4; 10 nucleotides match TRBD1. After removal of 4 bases from V and 7 bases from J, the junction contained 4 bases not matched to a gene. The CDR3 sequence is 14 residues long. Per germline, CDR1 SGHDT and CDR2 YYEEEE.

The rearrangement links TRBV19 to TRBJ2-3, with TRBD2 matching over 9 bases. Germline V gene data show CDR1 as LNHDA and CDR2 as SQIVND (reference sequence). There are 14 residues in the CDR3. V lost 5 bases to trimming and J lost 4 bases; unmatched junction nucleotides: 4. Written as DNA, the CDR3 is TGTGCCAGTAGTTCAGCGGGGGGATCAGATACGCAGTATTTT. Its translation is CASSSAGGSDTQYF.

This clone was counted only a few times. The chain has TRBV19 and TRBJ2-7; TRBD1 is a possible D gene (5 bases). This CDR3 is built from 12 residues. Germline CDR1 is LNHDA and CDR2 is SQIVND (reference sequence). V lost 8 bases, J lost 5 bases, and 13 bases lay in between. The CDR3 region has the DNA TGTGCCAGTCAGCCCAGGGTCCACGAGCAGTACTTC. It codes for CASQPRVHEQYF.

This chain links TRBV7-2 with TRBJ2-6; 8 bases map to TRBD2. CDR1 and CDR2 from the germline V gene are SGHTA and FQGNSA. V lost 4 bases, J lost 0 bases, and 11 bases stayed unmatched. This CDR3 contains 19 residues. As DNA, the CDR3 is TGTGCCAGCAGCTACCCACGGGGGGGAGAGAGCTCTGGGGCCAACGTCCTGACTTTC. Its translation: CASSYPRGGESSGANVLTF.

The chain joins TRBV5-5 to TRBJ1-3; D not resolved. The length of the CDR3 is 15 residues. Trimming cost V 3 bases and J 4 bases, with 14 bases left between them. CDR1 and CDR2 (germline): SGHKS, YYEKEE (reference sequence). The CDR3 nucleotides are TGTGCCAGCAGCTCAAATCTGGGCGGAGGAAACACCATATATTTT. It translates to CASSSNLGGGNTIYF.

This clone was recorded once. J is TRBJ2-1 and V is TRBV5-1; the match to TRBD2 covers 10 bases. The CDR3 is 15 residues long. CDR1 and CDR2 (germline): SGHRS, YFSETQ. J gave up 8 bases and V 1 base, and 6 bases lay outside the gene matches. The DNA of the CDR3 is TGCGCCAGCAGCTTGAATCTAGCGGGAGTAGATGAGCAGTTCTTC. It translates to CASSLNLAGVDEQFF.

V usage is TRBV11-2 and J usage is TRBJ2-7, with D perhaps matching TRBD1 or TRBD2 (6 bases each). This CDR3 contains 18 residues. Germline CDR1 is SGHAT and CDR2 is FQNNGV. V lost 1 base and J 2 bases, leaving 21 bases between the germline ends. The DNA of the CDR3 is TGTGCCAGCAGCTTAGTGGCCGGGGGCGATTTCCTAACCTACGAGCAGTACTTC. Translated, it gives CASSLVAGGDFLTYEQYF.

The chain combines TRBV10-3 with TRBJ1-4; D is unclear. The CDR3 has 14 amino acids. V lost 8 bases and J lost 0, with 10 bases in between. The germline V gene has CDR1 ENHRY and CDR2 SYGVKD. The CDR3 spells CAIRGSSTNEKLFF. CDR3 sequence (DNA): TGTGCCATCCGGGGTTCCTCAACTAATGAAAAACTGTTTTTT.

DNA of the CDR3: TGTGCCAGCATCTTACGGGGGGGCACAGATACGCAGTATTTT. Its protein product is CASILRGGTDTQYF. The genes are TRBV6-6 and TRBJ2-3, with TRBD2 identical over 7 bases. The CDR3 sequence is 14 residues long. Germline CDR1 is MNHNY and CDR2 is SVGAGI (reference sequence). V was clipped by 7 bases and J by 1 base; unmatched bases: 5.

This sequence joins TRBV21-1 and TRBJ2-7; the table calls TRBD1, which could not be checked here. TRBV21-1 is a pseudogene locus. The CDR3 contains 14 residues. The CDR3 nucleotides read TGTGCCAGCAGGCAGGGACAGGGGGCGCGGGAGCAGTACTTC. Its translation is CASRQGQGAREQYF.